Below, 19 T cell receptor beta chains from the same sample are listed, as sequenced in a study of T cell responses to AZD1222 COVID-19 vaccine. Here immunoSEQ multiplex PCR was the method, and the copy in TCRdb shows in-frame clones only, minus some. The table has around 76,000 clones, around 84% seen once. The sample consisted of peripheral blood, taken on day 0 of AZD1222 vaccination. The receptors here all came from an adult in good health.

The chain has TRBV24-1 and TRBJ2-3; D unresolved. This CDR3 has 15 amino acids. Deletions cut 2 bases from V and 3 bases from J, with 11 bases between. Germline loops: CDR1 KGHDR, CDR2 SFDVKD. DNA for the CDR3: TGTGCCACCAGTGATTCGGGCCCCACTACAGATACGCAGTATTTT. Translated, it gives CATSDSGPTTDTQYF.

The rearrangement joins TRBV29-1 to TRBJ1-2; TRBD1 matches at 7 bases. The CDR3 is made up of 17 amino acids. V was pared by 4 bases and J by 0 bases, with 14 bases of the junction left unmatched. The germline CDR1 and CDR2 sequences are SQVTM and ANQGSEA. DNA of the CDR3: TGCAGCGTTGTGCCCCGGGGGACAGACAAAGCTAACTATGGCTACACCTTC. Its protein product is CSVVPRGTDKANYGYTF.

CDR3 coding DNA: TGTGCCAGCAGTTCGCCCTCCCGGGACAGCAATCAGCCCCAGCATTTT. This sequence encodes CASSSPSRDSNQPQHF. V usage is TRBV28 and J usage is TRBJ1-5; D possibly corresponds to TRBD1 (5 bases). The CDR3 length is 16 residues. Germline CDR1 is MDHEN and CDR2 is SYDVKM. Trimming stripped 4 bases from V and 1 base from J, with 14 bases between.

The CDR3 spells CASSIYRGPGEKLFF. The CDR3 nucleotides are TGTGCCAGTAGTATCTACAGGGGTCCGGGCGAAAAACTGTTTTTT. This chain links TRBV19 with TRBJ1-4; 7 bases align to TRBD1. From germline, CDR1 is LNHDA and CDR2 SQIVND (reference sequence). This CDR3 has 15 amino acids. V shed 3 bases and J 8 bases; nucleotides not matched to a gene: 9. Full variable domain (rest looked up from reference TRBV19 and TRBJ1-4): DGGITQSPKYLFRKEGQNVTLSCEQNLNHDAMYWYRQDPGQGLRLIYYSQIVNDFQKGDIAEGYSVSREKKESFPLTVTSAQKNPTAFYLCASSIYRGPGEKLFFGSGTQLSVL.

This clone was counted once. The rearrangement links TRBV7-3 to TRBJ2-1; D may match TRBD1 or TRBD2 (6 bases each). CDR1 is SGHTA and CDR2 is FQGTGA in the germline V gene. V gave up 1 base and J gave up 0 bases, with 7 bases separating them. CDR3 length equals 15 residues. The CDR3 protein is CASSLKGGSYNEQFF. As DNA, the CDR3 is TGTGCCAGCAGCTTAAAGGGGGGCTCCTACAATGAGCAGTTCTTC. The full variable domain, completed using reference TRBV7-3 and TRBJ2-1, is GAGVSQTPSNKVTEKGKYVELRCDPISGHTALYWYRQSLGQGPEFLIYFQGTGAADDSGLPNDRFFAVRPEGSVSTLKIQRTERGDSAVYLCASSLKGGSYNEQFFGPGTRLTVL.

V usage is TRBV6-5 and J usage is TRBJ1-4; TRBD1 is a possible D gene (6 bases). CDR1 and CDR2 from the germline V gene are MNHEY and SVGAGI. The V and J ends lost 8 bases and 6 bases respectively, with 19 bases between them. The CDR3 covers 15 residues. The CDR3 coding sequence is TGTGCCAGCGGGGGGGCCAGTACGATTTATGAAAAACTGTTTTTT. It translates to CASGGASTIYEKLFF.

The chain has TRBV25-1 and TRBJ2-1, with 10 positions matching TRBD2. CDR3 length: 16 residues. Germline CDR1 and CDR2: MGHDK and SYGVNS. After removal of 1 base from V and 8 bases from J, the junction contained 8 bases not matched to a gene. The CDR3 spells CASSESATSGQDEQFF. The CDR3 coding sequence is TGTGCCAGCAGTGAATCGGCGACTAGCGGGCAGGATGAGCAGTTCTTC.

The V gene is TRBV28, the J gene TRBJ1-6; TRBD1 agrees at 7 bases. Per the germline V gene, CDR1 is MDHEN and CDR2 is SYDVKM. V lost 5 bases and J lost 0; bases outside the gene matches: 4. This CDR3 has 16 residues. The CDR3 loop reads CASSPGTASYNSPLHF. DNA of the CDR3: TGTGCCAGCAGTCCCGGGACAGCCTCCTATAATTCACCCCTCCACTTT.

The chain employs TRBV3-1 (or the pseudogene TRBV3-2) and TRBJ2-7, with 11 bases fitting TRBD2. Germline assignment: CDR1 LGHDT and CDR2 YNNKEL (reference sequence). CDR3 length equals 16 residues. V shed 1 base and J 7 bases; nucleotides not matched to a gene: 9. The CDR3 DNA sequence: TGTGCCAGCAGCCAAGTCGGCTCTAGCGGGGGGTGGGAGCAGTACTTC. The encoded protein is CASSQVGSSGGWEQYF.

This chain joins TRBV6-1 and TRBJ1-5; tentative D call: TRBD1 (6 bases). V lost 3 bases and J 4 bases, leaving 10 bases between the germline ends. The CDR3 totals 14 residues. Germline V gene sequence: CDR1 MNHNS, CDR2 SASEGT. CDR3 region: CASSDRGLNQPQHF. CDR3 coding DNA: TGTGCCAGCAGTGACAGGGGCCTAAATCAGCCCCAGCATTTT.

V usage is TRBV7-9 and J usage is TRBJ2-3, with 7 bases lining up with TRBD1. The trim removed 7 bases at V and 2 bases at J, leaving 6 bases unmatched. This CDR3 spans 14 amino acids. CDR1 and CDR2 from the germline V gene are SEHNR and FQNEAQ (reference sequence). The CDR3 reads CASTKGGFTDTQYF. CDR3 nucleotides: TGTGCCAGCACCAAAGGGGGCTTCACAGATACGCAGTATTTT.

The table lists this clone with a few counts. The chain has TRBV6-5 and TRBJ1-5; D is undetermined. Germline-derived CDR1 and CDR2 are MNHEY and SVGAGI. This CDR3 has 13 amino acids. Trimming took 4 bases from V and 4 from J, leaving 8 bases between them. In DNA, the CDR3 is TGTGCCAGCAGTTCTTTACCGAATCAGCCCCAGCATTTT. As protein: CASSSLPNQPQHF.

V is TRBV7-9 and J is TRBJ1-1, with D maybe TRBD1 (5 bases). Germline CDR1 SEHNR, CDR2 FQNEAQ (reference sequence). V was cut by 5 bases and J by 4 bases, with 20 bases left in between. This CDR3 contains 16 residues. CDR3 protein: CASSRYAGSMSTEAFF. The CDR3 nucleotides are TGTGCCAGCAGCAGATATGCAGGGTCGATGAGCACTGAAGCTTTCTTT.

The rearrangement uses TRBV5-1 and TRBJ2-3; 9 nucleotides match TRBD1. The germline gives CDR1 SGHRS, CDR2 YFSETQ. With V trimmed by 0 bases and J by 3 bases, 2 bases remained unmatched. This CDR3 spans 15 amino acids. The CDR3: CASSLGDRGTDTQYF. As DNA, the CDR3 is TGCGCCAGCAGCTTGGGTGACAGGGGGACAGATACGCAGTATTTT.

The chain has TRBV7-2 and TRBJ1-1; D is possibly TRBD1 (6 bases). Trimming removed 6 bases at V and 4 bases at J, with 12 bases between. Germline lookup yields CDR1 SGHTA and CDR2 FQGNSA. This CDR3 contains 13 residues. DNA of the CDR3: TGTGCCAGCAGTCTTACAGGGTCCACTGAAGCTTTCTTT. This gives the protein CASSLTGSTEAFF.

CDR3 sequence reads: CASRSSTGYEQYF. DNA for the CDR3: TGTGCCAGCAGATCCAGCACGGGATACGAGCAGTACTTC. The chain has TRBV28 and TRBJ2-7; TRBD2 might be the D (5 bases). In germline, CDR1 is MDHEN, CDR2 SYDVKM. Deletions cut 6 bases from V and 4 bases from J, with 13 bases between. The CDR3 spans 13 residues.

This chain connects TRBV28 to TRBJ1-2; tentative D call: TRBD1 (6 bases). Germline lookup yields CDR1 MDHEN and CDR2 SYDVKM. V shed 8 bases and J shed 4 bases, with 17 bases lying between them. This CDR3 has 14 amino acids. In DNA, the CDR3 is TGTGCCAGCCGCATTGGCAGGGGAGGCTATGGCTACACCTTC. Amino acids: CASRIGRGGYGYTF.

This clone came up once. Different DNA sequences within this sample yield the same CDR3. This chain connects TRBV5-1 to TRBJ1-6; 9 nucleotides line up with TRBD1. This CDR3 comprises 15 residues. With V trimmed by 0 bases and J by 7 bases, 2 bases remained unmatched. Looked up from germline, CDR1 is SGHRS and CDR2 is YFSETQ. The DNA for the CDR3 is TGCGCCAGCAGCTTGGCCGGGACAGGGAATTCACCCCTCCACTTT. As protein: CASSLAGTGNSPLHF. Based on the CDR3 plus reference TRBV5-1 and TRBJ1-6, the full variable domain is KAGVTQTPRYLIKTRGQQVTLSCSPISGHRSVSWYQQTPGQGLQFLFEYFSETQRNKGNFPGRFSGRQFSNSRSEMNVSTLELGDSALYLCASSLAGTGNSPLHFGNGTRLTVT.

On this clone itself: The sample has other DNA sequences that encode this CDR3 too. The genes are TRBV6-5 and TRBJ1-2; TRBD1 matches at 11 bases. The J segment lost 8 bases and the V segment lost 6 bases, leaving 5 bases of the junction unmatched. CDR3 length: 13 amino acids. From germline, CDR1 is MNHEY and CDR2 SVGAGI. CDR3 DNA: TGTGCCAGCAGAGCCGGGACAGGGGGAGGCTACACCTTC. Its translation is CASRAGTGGGYTF.